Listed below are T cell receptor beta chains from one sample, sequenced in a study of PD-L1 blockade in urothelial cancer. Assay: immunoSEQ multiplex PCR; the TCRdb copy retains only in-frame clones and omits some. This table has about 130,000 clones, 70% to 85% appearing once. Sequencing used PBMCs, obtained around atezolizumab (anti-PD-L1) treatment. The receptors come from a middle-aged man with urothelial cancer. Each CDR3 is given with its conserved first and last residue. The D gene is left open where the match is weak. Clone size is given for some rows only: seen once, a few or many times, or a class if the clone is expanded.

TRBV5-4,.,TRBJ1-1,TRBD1,TGTGCCAGCAGCCTGACGGGACAGGTGTCTTCGGAAGCTTTCTTT,CASSLTGQVSSEAFF
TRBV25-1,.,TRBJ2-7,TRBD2,TGTGCCAGCAGGGGCCCTCGGGGGGAGGGTGGGGACGAGCAGTACTTC,CASRGPRGEGGDEQYF
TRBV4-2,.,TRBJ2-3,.,TGTGCCAGCAGTCCTAATAGCGGAAGAACAGATACGCAGTATTTT,CASSPNSGRTDTQYF
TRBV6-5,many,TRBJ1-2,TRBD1,TGTGCCAGCAGTTACTCGGGACAGCACTATGGCTACACCTTC,CASSYSGQHYGYTF
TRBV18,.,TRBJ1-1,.,TGTGCCAGCTCAGAGGGTCGGAACACTGAAGCTTTCTTT,CASSEGRNTEAFF
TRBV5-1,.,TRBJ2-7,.,TGCGCCAGCGCTGTAGGACAGTCCTACGAGCAGTACTTC,CASAVGQSYEQYF
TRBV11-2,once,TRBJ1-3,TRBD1,TGTGCCAGCAGCTTAACGGACAGGGGGCTGGGAAACACCATATATTTT,CASSLTDRGLGNTIYF
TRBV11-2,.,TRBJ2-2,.,TGTGCCAGCAGCTTCACTATGAGTGAAGGCACCGGGGAGCTGTTTTTT,CASSFTMSEGTGELFF
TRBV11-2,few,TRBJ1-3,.,TGTGCCAGCAGCTTTGGGGCAGCTGGAAACACCATATATTTT,CASSFGAAGNTIYF
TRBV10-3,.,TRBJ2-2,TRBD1,TGTGCCATCAGTGACAGACAGGGGCTGAACACCGGGGAGCTGTTTTTT,CAISDRQGLNTGELFF
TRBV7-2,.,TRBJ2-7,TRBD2,TGTGCCAGCAGCCCGGCTAGCGGGATAGGCGAGCAGTACTTC,CASSPASGIGEQYF
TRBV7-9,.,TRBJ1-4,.,TGTGCCAGCAGCCCCCCTATTGGCAGGGTGGATGAAAAACTGTTTTTT,CASSPPIGRVDEKLFF
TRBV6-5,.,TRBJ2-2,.,TGTGCCAGCAGACCCGACAGGAGGAACACCGGGGAGCTGTTTTTT,CASRPDRRNTGELFF
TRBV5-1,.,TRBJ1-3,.,TGCGCCAGCAGCACCACAGGACCGACCTCTGGAAACACCATATATTTT,CASSTTGPTSGNTIYF
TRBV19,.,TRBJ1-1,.,TGTGCCAGTAGTCCGTCGAACACTGAAGCTTTCTTT,CASSPSNTEAFF
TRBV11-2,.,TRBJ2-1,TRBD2,TGTGCCAGCAGCCATCTAGCGGGAGACACCTACAATGAGCAGTTCTTC,CASSHLAGDTYNEQFF
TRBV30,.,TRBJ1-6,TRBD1,TGTGCCTGGAGCGGGACAGGGGTTTATTCACCCCTCCACTTT,CAWSGTGVYSPLHF
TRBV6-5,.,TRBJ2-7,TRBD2,TGTGCCAGCAGTAGGCCGGGACTAGCGGGCCACGAGCAGTACTTC,CASSRPGLAGHEQYF
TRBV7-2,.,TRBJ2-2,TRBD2,TGTGCCAGCAGCTTCAGACTAGCGGCTTTAACCGGGGAGCTGTTTTTT,CASSFRLAALTGELFF
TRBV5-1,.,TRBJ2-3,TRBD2,TGCGCCAGCAGCGATAGCGGGCGGACCGGAGATACGCAGTATTTT,CASSDSGRTGDTQYF
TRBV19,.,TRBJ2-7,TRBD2,TGTGCCAGTAGTCCCACGACTAGCGCCATCTCCTACGAGCAGTACTTC,CASSPTTSAISYEQYF
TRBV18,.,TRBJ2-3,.,TGTGCCAGCTCACCCCCTAGCGGCACAGATACGCAGTATTTT,CASSPPSGTDTQYF
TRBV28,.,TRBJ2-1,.,TGTGCCAGCAGTTTATTTTCTGGGAGGTACAATGAGCAGTTCTTC,CASSLFSGRYNEQFF
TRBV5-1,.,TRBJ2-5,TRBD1,TGCGCCAGCAGCTCACAGGGGGATCGAGAGACCCAGTACTTC,CASSSQGDRETQYF
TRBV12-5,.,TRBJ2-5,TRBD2,TGTGCTAGTGGTTTACTGGTAGCGGGAGATCTGGAGACCCAGTACTTC,CASGLLVAGDLETQYF
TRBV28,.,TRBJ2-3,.,TGTGCCAGCAGTCCCCCCTTTTGGTCCACTAGCACAGATACGCAGTATTTT,CASSPPFWSTSTDTQYF
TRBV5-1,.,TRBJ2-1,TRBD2,TGCGCCAGCAGGGAAGCGGGGGACTACAATGAGCAGTTCTTC,CASREAGDYNEQFF
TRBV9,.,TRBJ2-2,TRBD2,TGTGCCAGCAGCGTAGGACTAGCGGGAGTGTCCGGGGAGCTGTTTTTT,CASSVGLAGVSGELFF
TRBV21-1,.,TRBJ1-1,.,TGTGCCAGCAGCAAAATAAGGGACAGGGGAGATGCGAACACTGAAGCTTTCTTT,CASSKIRDRGDANTEAFF
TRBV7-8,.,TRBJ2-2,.,TGTGCCAGCAGCGGGACTGCGAACACCGGGGAGCTGTTTTTT,CASSGTANTGELFF
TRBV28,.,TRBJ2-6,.,TGTGCCAGCAGTTTTCGGCGGGGAGCTGGGGCCAACGTCCTGACTTTC,CASSFRRGAGANVLTF
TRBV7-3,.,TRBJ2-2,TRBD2,TGTGCCAGCAGCCCCAGCGGGAGGAACACCGGGGAGCTGTTTTTT,CASSPSGRNTGELFF
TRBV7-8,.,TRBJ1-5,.,TGTGCCAGCAGCTTTGCCTCGGGAGATTATAGCAATCAGCCCCAGCATTTT,CASSFASGDYSNQPQHF
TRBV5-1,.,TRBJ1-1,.,TGCGCCAGCAGCCGAGGACAGAACACTGAAGCTTTCTTT,CASSRGQNTEAFF
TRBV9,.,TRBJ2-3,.,TGTGCCAGCAGCGAGTCATTCACGGGAGCAGGAGATACGCAGTATTTT,CASSESFTGAGDTQYF
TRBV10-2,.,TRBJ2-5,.,TGCGCCAGCAGCGGACACTCTAGTTTCGAGACCCAGTACTTC,CASSGHSSFETQYF
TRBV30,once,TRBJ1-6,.,TGTGCCTGGAGGGGCTTGGCCAAATTCCCCCTCCACTTT,CAWRGLAKFPLHF
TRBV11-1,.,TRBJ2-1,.,TGTGCCAGCACCCCCGGAGGGGACGGATACAATGAGCAGTTCTTC,CASTPGGDGYNEQFF
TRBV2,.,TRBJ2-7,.,TGTGCCAGCAGCAAGACATCATACGAGCAGTACTTC,CASSKTSYEQYF
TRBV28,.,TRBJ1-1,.,TGTGCCAGCAGTTTGGCTGGTAAAGCTTTCTTT,CASSLAGKAFF
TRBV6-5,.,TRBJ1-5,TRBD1,TGTGCCAGCAAGGGACAGGGAAGTCAGCCCCAGCATTTT,CASKGQGSQPQHF
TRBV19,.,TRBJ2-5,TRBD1,TGTGCCAGTAGTATAGGAGGGGGCAGACTCAAAGAGACCCAGTACTTC,CASSIGGGRLKETQYF
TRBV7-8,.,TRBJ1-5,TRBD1,TGTGCCAGCAGCCAGGGACAGGGGGCAAGACAGCCCCAGCATTTT,CASSQGQGARQPQHF
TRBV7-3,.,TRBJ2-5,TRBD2,TGTGCCAGCAGCTTAGGGACTAGCGGGGGACAAGAGACCCAGTACTTC,CASSLGTSGGQETQYF
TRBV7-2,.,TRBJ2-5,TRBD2,TGTGCCAGCAGCTTTGGACTAGCGGGAGGAGAGACCCAGTACTTC,CASSFGLAGGETQYF
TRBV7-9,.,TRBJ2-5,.,TGTGCCAGCAGCTTAGCTCAGGGACACGGACGTCAAGAGACCCAGTACTTC,CASSLAQGHGRQETQYF
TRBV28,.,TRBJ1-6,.,TGTGCCAGCAGGCCGAGGGGGATGGGTCAAAGCCCCCTCCACTTT,CASRPRGMGQSPLHF
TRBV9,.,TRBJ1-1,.,TGTGCCAGCAGCGTAGAGCGGGAGACTGAAGCTTTCTTT,CASSVERETEAFF
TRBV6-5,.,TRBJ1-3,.,TGTGCCAGCAGTTACACAGGAAATATCCCAGACACCATATATTTT,CASSYTGNIPDTIYF
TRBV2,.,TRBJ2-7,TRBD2,TGTGCCAGCAGCGTGACTAGCGCTAGCTCCTACGAGCAGTACTTC,CASSVTSASSYEQYF
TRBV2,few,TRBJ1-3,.,TGTGCCAGCAGCCTACAGGGAAACACCATATATTTT,CASSLQGNTIYF
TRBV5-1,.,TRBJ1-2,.,TGCGCCAGCAGCTTTCCTCCGGGAACAGCCCTCTATGGCTACACCTTC,CASSFPPGTALYGYTF
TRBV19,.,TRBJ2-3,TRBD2,TGTGCCAGTAGTCGACTAGCGGGAGAAGCAGATACGCAGTATTTT,CASSRLAGEADTQYF
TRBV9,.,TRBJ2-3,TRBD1,TGTGCCAGCAGCGTAGAAGGGACAGGGGGTAATACGCAGTATTTT,CASSVEGTGGNTQYF
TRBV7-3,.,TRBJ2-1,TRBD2,TGTGCCAGCAGCCTAAGGGCGGGGGAGTTGGACAATGAGCAGTTCTTC,CASSLRAGELDNEQFF